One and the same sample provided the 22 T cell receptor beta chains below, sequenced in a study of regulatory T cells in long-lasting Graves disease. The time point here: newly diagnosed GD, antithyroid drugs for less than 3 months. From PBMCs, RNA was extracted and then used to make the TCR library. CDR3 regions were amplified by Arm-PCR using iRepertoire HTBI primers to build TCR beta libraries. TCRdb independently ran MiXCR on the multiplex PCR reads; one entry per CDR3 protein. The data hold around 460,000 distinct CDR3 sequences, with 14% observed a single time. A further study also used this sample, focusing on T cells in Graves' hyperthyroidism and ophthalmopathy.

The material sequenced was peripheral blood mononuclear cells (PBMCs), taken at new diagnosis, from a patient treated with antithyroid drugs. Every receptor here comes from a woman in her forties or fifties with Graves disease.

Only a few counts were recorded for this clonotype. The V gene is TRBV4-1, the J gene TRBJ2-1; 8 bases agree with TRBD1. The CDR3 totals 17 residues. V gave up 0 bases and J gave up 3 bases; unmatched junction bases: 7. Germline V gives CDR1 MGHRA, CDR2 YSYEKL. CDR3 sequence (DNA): TGCGCCAGCAGCCAAGATGGCCCGGGACAGGACTACAATGAGCAGTTCTTC. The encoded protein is CASSQDGPGQDYNEQFF.

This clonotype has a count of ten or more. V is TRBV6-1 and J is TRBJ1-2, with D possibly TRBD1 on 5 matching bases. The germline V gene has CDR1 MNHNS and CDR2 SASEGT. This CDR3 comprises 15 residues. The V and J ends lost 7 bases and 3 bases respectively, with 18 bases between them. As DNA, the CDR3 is TGTGCCAGCAAAGAAGGGGCGGCGGGTCACTATGGCTACACCTTC. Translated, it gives CASKEGAAGHYGYTF.

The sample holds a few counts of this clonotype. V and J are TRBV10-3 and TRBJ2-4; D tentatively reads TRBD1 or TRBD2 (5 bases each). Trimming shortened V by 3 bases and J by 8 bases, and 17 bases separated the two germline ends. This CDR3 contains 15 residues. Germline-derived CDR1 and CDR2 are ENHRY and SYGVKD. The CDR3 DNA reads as TGTGCCATCAGTGACTCAGACAGCGGCACGTACATTCAGTACTTC. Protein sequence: CAISDSDSGTYIQYF.

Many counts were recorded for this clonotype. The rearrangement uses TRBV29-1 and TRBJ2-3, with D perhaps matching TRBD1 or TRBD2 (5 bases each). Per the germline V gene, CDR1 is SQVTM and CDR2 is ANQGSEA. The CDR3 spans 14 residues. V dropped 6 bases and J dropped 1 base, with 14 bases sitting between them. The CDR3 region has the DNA TGCAGCGTCCCCGCAAGGGGAGGCACAGATACGCAGTATTTT. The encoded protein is CSVPARGGTDTQYF.

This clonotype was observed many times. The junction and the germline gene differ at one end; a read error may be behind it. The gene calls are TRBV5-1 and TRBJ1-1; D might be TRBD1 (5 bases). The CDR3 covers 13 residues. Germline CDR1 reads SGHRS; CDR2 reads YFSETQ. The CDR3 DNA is TGTGCCAGCAGCTTCGGGACGGCCCCTGAAGCTTTCTTT. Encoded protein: CASSFGTAPEAFF.

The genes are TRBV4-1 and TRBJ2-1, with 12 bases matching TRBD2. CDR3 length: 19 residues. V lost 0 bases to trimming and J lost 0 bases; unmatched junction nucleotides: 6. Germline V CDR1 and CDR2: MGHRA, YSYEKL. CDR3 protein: CASSQESTTSGSSYNEQFF. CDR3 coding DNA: TGCGCCAGCAGCCAAGAAAGTACGACTAGCGGGAGCTCCTACAATGAGCAGTTCTTC.

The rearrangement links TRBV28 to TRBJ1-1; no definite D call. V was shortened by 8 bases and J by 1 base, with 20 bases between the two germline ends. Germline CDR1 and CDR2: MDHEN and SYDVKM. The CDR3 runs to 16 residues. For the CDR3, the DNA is TGTGCCAGCCCCCCCAGTAGGGAGGGCGCGAACACTGAAGCTTTCTTT. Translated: CASPPSREGANTEAFF.

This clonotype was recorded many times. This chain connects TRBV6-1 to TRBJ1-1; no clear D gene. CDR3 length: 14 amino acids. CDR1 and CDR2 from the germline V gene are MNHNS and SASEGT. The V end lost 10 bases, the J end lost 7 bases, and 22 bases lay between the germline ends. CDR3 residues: CATSSPAAGSEAFF. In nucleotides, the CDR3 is TGTGCCACCTCGAGTCCTGCAGCCGGGAGTGAAGCTTTCTTT.

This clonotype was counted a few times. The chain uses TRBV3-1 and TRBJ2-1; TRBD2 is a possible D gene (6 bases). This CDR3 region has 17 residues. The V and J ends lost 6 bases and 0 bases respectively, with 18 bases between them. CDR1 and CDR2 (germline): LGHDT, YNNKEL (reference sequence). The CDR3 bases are TGTGCCAGCAGACCAGTCTGGGGACTGAGCTCCTACAATGAGCAGTTCTTC. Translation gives CASRPVWGLSSYNEQFF.

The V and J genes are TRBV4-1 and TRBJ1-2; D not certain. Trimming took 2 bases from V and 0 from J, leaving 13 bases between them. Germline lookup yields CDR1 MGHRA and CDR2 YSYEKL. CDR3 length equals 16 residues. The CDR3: CASSQPFVRTNYGYTF. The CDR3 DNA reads TGCGCCAGCAGCCAACCTTTCGTCAGAACTAACTATGGCTACACCTTC.

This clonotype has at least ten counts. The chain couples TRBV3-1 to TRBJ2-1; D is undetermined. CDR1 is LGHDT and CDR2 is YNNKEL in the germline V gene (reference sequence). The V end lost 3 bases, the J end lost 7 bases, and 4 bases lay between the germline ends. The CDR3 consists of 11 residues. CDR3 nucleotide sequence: TGTGCCAGCAGCCACGGGAATGAGCAGTTCTTC. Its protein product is CASSHGNEQFF.

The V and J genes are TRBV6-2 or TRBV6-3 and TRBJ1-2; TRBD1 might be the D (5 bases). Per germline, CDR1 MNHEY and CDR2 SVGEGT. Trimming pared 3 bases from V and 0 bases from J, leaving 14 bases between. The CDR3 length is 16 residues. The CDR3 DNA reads TGTGCCAGCAGTTATGTTAGGACAAAAGCTAACTATGGCTACACCTTC. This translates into CASSYVRTKANYGYTF.

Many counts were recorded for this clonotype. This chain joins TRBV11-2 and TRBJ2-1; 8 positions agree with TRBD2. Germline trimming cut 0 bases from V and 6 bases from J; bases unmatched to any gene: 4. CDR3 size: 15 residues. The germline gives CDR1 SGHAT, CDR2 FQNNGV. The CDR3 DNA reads TGTGCCAGCAGCTTAGAGGGACTAGTATCCAATGAGCAGTTCTTC. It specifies CASSLEGLVSNEQFF.

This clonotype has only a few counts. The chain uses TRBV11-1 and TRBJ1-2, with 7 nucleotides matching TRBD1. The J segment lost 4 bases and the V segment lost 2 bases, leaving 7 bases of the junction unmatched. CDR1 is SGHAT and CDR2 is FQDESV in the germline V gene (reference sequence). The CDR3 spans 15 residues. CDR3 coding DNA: TGTGCCAGCAGCTTAAGGGGGCCGCACGTCTATGGCTACACCTTC. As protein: CASSLRGPHVYGYTF.

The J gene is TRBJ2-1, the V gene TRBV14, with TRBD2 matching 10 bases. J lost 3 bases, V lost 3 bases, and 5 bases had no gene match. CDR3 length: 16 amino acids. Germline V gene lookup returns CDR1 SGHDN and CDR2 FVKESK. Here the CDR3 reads CASSQTSGLNYNEQFF. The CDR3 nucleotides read TGTGCCAGCAGCCAGACTAGCGGGCTGAACTACAATGAGCAGTTCTTC.

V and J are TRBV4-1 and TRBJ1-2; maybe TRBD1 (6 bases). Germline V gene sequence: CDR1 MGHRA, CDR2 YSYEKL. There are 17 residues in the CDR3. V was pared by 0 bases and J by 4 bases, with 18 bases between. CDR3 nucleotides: TGCGCCAGCAGCCAAGAGTACACATCGGGGGCCATCTATGGCTACACCTTC. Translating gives CASSQEYTSGAIYGYTF.

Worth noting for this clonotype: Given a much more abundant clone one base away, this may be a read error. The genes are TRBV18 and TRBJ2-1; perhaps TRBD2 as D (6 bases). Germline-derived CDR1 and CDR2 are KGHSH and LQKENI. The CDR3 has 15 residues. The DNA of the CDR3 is TGTGGCAGCTCACCAACGGGAGCCCCCTACAATGAGCAGTTCTTC. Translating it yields CGSSPTGAPYNEQFF.

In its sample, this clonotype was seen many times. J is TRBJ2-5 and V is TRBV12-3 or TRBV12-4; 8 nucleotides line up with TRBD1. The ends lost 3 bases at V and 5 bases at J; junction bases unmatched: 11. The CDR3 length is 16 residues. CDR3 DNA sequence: TGTGCCAGCAGTTTGGGCGACAGGGGCCCGCGGGAGACCCAGTACTTC. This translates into CASSLGDRGPRETQYF.

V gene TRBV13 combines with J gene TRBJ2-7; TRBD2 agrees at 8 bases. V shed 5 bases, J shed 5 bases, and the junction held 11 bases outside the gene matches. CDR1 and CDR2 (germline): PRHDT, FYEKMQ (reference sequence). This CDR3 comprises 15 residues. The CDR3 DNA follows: TGTGCCAGCAGCACTCGAGCGGGAGACGTGGACGAGCAGTACTTC. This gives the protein CASSTRAGDVDEQYF. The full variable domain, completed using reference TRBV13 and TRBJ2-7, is AAGVIQSPRHLIKEKRETATLKCYPIPRHDTVYWYQQGPGQDPQFLISFYEKMQSDKGSIPDRFSAQQFSDYHSELNMSSLELGDSALYFCASSTRAGDVDEQYFGPGTRLTVT.

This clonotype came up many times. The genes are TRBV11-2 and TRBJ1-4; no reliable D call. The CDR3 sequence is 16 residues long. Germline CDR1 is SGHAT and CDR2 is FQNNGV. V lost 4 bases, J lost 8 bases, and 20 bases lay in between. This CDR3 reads CASSSQSPSVGEKLFF. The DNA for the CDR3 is TGTGCCAGCAGCTCCCAAAGCCCCTCGGTCGGGGAAAAACTGTTTTTT.

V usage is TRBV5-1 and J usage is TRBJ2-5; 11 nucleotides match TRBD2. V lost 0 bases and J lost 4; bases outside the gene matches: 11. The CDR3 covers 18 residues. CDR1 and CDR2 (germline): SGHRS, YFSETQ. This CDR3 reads CASSLALLAGVGGETQYF. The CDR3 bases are TGCGCCAGCAGCTTGGCCCTACTAGCGGGAGTCGGGGGAGAGACCCAGTACTTC.

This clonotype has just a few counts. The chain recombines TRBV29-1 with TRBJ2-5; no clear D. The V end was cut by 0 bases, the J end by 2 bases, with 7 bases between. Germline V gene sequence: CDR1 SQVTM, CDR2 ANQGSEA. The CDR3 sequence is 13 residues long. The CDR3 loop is CSVEDRPQETQYF. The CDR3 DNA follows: TGCAGCGTTGAAGATCGACCACAAGAGACCCAGTACTTC. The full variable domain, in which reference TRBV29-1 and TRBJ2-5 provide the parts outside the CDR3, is SAVISQKPSRDICQRGTSLTIQCQVDSQVTMMFWYRQQPGQSLTLIATANQGSEATYESGFVIDKFPISRPNLTFSTLTVSNMSPEDSSIYLCSVEDRPQETQYFGPGTRLLVL.